A selection of T cell receptor beta chains follows, all from one sample in a study of T cell changes during pregnancy in multiple sclerosis. Here immunoSEQ multiplex PCR was the method, and the copy in TCRdb shows in-frame clones only, minus some. The data contain some 50,000 clones, 75% to 90% of them singletons. The material sequenced was peripheral blood, taken in the first trimester of pregnancy. Receptors originate from a female donor in good health, enrolled as a control in a pregnancy study. The CDR3 runs from the conserved cysteine through the conserved F or W. Each record gives: J gene, CDR3 length, D gene, clone size, V gene, CDR3 protein, CDR3 DNA. The D gene is left open where the match is weak. Clone sizes are given selectively: once, few, many, or a class where the clone is expanded.

TRBJ2-7 13 NA NA TRBV5-8 CASSWDKQDEQYF TGTGCCAGCAGCTGGGACAAACAGGACGAGCAGTACTTC
TRBJ2-5 15 TRBD2 once TRBV4-2 CASSQDRGGQETQYF TGTGCCAGCAGCCAAGATCGCGGGGGCCAAGAGACCCAGTACTTC
TRBJ2-7 12 NA NA TRBV6-4 CASSDSRSEQYF TGTGCCAGCAGTGACTCCAGGTCCGAGCAGTACTTC
TRBJ2-7 15 TRBD1 NA TRBV28 CASSLFRGSSYEQYF TGTGCCAGCAGCCTTTTCAGGGGGAGCTCCTACGAGCAGTACTTC
TRBJ1-2 13 TRBD1 NA TRBV28 CASWDRTNYGYTF TGTGCCAGCTGGGACAGAACTAACTATGGCTACACCTTC
TRBJ2-7 14 TRBD1 NA TRBV6-5 CASSPPDRASEQYF TGTGCCAGCAGTCCTCCGGACAGGGCAAGCGAGCAGTACTTC
TRBJ2-5 18 TRBD1 once TRBV5-8 CASSLEGTGANTQETQYF TGTGCCAGCAGCTTGGAAGGGACAGGGGCCAATACCCAAGAGACCCAGTACTTC
TRBJ2-7 14 NA NA TRBV18 CASSPDSRRYEQYF TGTGCCAGCTCACCGGACTCGCGCCGGTACGAGCAGTACTTC
TRBJ2-1 13 NA NA TRBV27 CATGDSGYNEQFF TGTGCCACCGGGGATTCTGGTTACAATGAGCAGTTCTTC
TRBJ2-7 14 TRBD2 NA TRBV28 CASSSSGSSWEQYF TGTGCCAGCAGTTCTAGCGGGAGTTCGTGGGAGCAGTACTTC
TRBJ2-1 16 NA NA TRBV30 CAGGLAAPLGYNEQFF TGTGCCGGGGGGCTAGCGGCTCCATTGGGATACAATGAGCAGTTCTTC
TRBJ2-7 14 TRBD1 NA TRBV11-2 CASSSRDRDYEQYF TGTGCCAGCAGTTCCCGGGACAGGGACTACGAGCAGTACTTC
TRBJ1-3 16 TRBD1 once TRBV6-6 CASSQRQGASGNTIYF TGTGCCAGCAGCCAGAGACAGGGGGCAAGTGGAAACACCATATATTTT
TRBJ1-1 16 TRBD1 once TRBV27 CASSTYGQGAYTEAFF TGTGCCAGCAGTACCTACGGACAGGGGGCCTACACTGAAGCTTTCTTT
TRBJ2-1 15 TRBD1 NA TRBV5-1 CASSGTGGSYNEQFF TGCGCCAGCAGCGGGACAGGCGGATCCTACAATGAGCAGTTCTTC
TRBJ2-4 15 TRBD2 NA TRBV7-9 CASSPFDRGENIQYF TGTGCCAGCAGCCCCTTCGATCGGGGGGAAAACATTCAGTACTTC
TRBJ2-1 17 TRBD2 NA TRBV7-2 CASSLVPPGLAGSRQFF TGTGCCAGCAGCTTAGTCCCGCCTGGACTAGCGGGAAGCCGGCAGTTCTTC
TRBJ2-7 18 NA NA TRBV2 CAVRGVWRRTEGIYEQYF TGTGCCGTCCGTGGGGTCTGGAGGAGGACGGAGGGCATCTACGAGCAGTACTTC
TRBJ1-5 16 NA NA TRBV6-5 CASSYSSSPGNQPQHF TGTGCCAGCAGTTACTCGAGCAGTCCCGGGAATCAGCCCCAGCATTTT
TRBJ2-3 13 NA NA TRBV27 CASGGAGTDTQYF TGTGCCAGCGGGGGGGCCGGGACAGATACGCAGTATTTT
TRBJ1-6 13 NA NA TRBV19 CASRENPLSPLHF TGTGCCAGCCGGGAGAATCCGCTTTCACCCCTCCACTTT
TRBJ2-1 15 TRBD2 NA TRBV9 CASSVAGGSYNEQFF TGTGCCAGCAGCGTAGCGGGAGGCTCCTACAATGAGCAGTTCTTC
TRBJ2-3 14 NA once TRBV6-4 CASSADGHTDTQYF TGTGCCAGCAGTGCGGACGGACACACAGATACGCAGTATTTT
TRBJ1-2 11 NA NA TRBV19 CASSNWGGYTF TGTGCCAGTAGTAACTGGGGCGGCTACACCTTC
TRBJ2-7 13 NA NA TRBV7-2 CASSFYSGYEQYF TGTGCCAGCAGCTTCTATAGCGGCTACGAGCAGTACTTC
TRBJ2-3 14 NA NA TRBV9 CASSVAGERDTQYF TGTGCCAGCAGCGTAGCGGGAGAACGAGATACGCAGTATTTT
TRBJ2-2 17 TRBD2 NA TRBV15 CATSRGGGGANTGELFF TGTGCCACCAGCAGAGGAGGTGGGGGGGCGAACACCGGGGAGCTGTTTTTT
TRBJ2-1 16 NA once TRBV27 CASSLSNVGGYNEQFF TGTGCCAGCAGTTTATCGAATGTTGGCGGCTACAATGAGCAGTTCTTC
TRBJ1-2 16 TRBD1 NA TRBV4-2 CASSQDLDRETDGYTF TGTGCCAGCAGCCAAGATTTGGACAGGGAGACGGATGGCTACACCTTC
TRBJ2-3 12 NA NA TRBV5-4 CASRSGRDTQYF TGTGCCAGCAGAAGTGGGCGCGATACGCAGTATTTT
TRBJ1-2 13 NA NA TRBV7-9 CASSLGGQGGYTF TGTGCCAGCAGCTTAGGCGGCCAGGGGGGCTACACCTTC
TRBJ1-1 13 TRBD1 NA TRBV10-3 CAINSQGTSEAFF TGTGCCATCAACTCACAGGGGACCTCTGAAGCTTTCTTT
TRBJ1-1 15 TRBD1 NA TRBV6-1 CASSAGGAGNTEAFF TGTGCCAGCAGCGCAGGGGGCGCGGGGAACACTGAAGCTTTCTTT
TRBJ2-2 16 NA NA TRBV30 CAWSRRGRGGTGELFF TGTGCCTGGAGTCGGAGAGGGCGGGGTGGCACCGGGGAGCTGTTTTTT
TRBJ2-1 16 NA NA TRBV2 CASSEAQRALWNEQFF TGTGCCAGCAGTGAAGCACAGCGGGCCCTGTGGAATGAGCAGTTCTTC
TRBJ2-7 14 TRBD1 NA TRBV6-5 CASSTRTGDPEQYF TGTGCCAGCAGTACACGGACAGGGGATCCCGAGCAGTACTTC
TRBJ2-7 12 NA NA TRBV29-1 CSVDPGGVGQYF TGCAGCGTTGACCCTGGCGGCGTCGGGCAGTACTTC
TRBJ1-5 15 TRBD1 NA TRBV7-9 CASSLAGRGSQPQHF TGTGCCAGCAGCTTAGCCGGCAGGGGGTCTCAGCCCCAGCATTTT
TRBJ2-3 14 NA NA TRBV9 CASSVALRSTPQYF TGTGCCAGCAGCGTAGCTCTGAGGTCTACTCCGCAGTATTTT
TRBJ2-7 12 TRBD2 once TRBV29-1 CSGLTGGYEQYF TGCAGCGGGTTGACGGGGGGCTACGAGCAGTACTTC
TRBJ2-5 13 NA NA TRBV27 CASSPTTSETQYF TGTGCCAGCAGTCCGACAACGTCAGAGACCCAGTACTTC
TRBJ2-5 12 NA NA TRBV30 CAWSLAGETQYF TGTGCCTGGAGTCTGGCGGGGGAGACCCAGTACTTC
TRBJ2-5 14 NA once TRBV6-6 CAAGQRELEETQYF TGTGCCGCGGGACAGCGGGAGTTGGAAGAGACCCAGTACTTC
TRBJ1-2 19 TRBD1 NA TRBV6-1 CASSEVSGGGPAQDYGYTF TGTGCCAGCAGTGAAGTGAGCGGAGGGGGCCCCGCGCAGGACTATGGCTACACCTTC
TRBJ1-1 13 TRBD1 NA TRBV9 CASSAGTDTEAFF TGTGCCAGCAGCGCGGGGACAGACACTGAAGCTTTCTTT
TRBJ2-1 19 TRBD2 NA TRBV14 CASSQDGTSGRKSYNEQFF TGTGCCAGCAGCCAAGATGGAACTAGCGGGAGGAAATCCTACAATGAGCAGTTCTTC
TRBJ2-7 13 NA NA TRBV4-1 CASSPPGVGEQYF TGCGCCAGCAGCCCGCCCGGTGTCGGGGAGCAGTACTTC
TRBJ2-7 14 TRBD1 NA TRBV6-1 CASSRDRVLSEQYF TGTGCCAGCAGTAGAGACAGGGTCCTCTCCGAGCAGTACTTC
TRBJ1-4 18 TRBD1 NA TRBV27 CASSPDLRDRGFNEKLFF TGTGCCAGCAGTCCAGACCTCCGGGACAGGGGGTTCAATGAAAAACTGTTTTTT
TRBJ2-1 16 TRBD2 NA TRBV7-9 CASSIRLAGVTNEQFF TGTGCCAGCAGCATTAGACTAGCGGGAGTTACCAATGAGCAGTTCTTC
TRBJ2-2 16 TRBD1 NA TRBV6-4 CASTEPRDRNTGELFF TGTGCCAGCACCGAACCCCGGGACAGGAACACCGGGGAGCTGTTTTTT
TRBJ1-5 13 NA NA TRBV6-5 CASRPDINQPQHF TGTGCCAGCAGACCGGACATCAATCAGCCCCAGCATTTT
TRBJ1-2 17 TRBD1 NA TRBV7-9 CASSFETGGMGGYGYTF TGTGCCAGCAGCTTTGAAACAGGGGGCATGGGGGGATATGGCTACACCTTC
TRBJ2-2 17 NA NA TRBV2 CASSDGLGRKYTGELFF TGTGCCAGCAGTGATGGGTTGGGCAGGAAATACACCGGGGAGCTGTTTTTT
TRBJ1-3 16 NA NA TRBV9 CASSVSALSSGNTIYF TGTGCCAGCAGCGTATCTGCTTTGAGCTCTGGAAACACCATATATTTT
TRBJ1-6 16 TRBD1 NA TRBV7-8 CASSLAAQGGDSPLHF TGTGCCAGCAGCTTAGCGGCACAGGGGGGAGATTCACCCCTCCACTTT
TRBJ2-6 18 TRBD1 NA TRBV7-2 CASRPPGQGASGANVLTF TGTGCCAGCAGGCCCCCGGGACAGGGGGCGTCTGGGGCCAACGTCCTGACTTTC